This paragraph covers one T cell receptor beta chain sequence. Its antigen is as yet unknown. With V trimmed by 4 bases and J by 5 bases, 12 bases remained unmatched. CDR1 and CDR2 from the germline V gene are SGHRS and YFSETQ. This CDR3 has 16 residues. The sample is drawn from a study of identical twins. General study results and limits: Abundant cord blood beta clonotypes carried fewer insertions; memory repertoires showed none. Models underestimated TCR alpha sharing (out-of-frame) in monozygotic twins.

Template switching supplied a universal primer site; unique molecular identifiers were carried on the cDNA. One entry per CDR3 protein, called by TCRdb with MiXCR from the 5' RACE reads. Altogether hundreds of thousands of distinct CDR3 sequences are present, roughly an eighth being singletons, with the ten largest covering around 1.5%. Every donor was a healthy Caucasian. The sample was also reused in another study, on yellow fever vaccine responses in identical twins.

The genes are TRBV5-1 and TRBJ2-5, with 9 bases aligning to TRBD2. The sequenced material came from PBMCs. The clonotype comes from a woman aged 18-29 years in good health. DNA for the CDR3: TGCGCCAGCAGCCTCCAGGCAGCGGGAGGTGGGGAGACCCAGTACTTC. It codes for CASSLQAAGGGETQYF.